Presented here are 15 T cell receptor beta chains from one specimen sequenced in a study of human T cells and chemical hapten exposure. TCRdb re-analysed the RACE reads in MiXCR, keeping a single row per CDR3 protein. The table records some 400,000 distinct CDR3 sequences, approximately 5% of them present only once. Time point given: pre-sensitization, week 0. Noted treatment: therapeutic diphenylcyclopropenone sensitization with weekly scalp DPC. The sequences come from whole blood, collected in connection with sensitization to the hapten diphenylcyclopropenone (DPC). The receptors were gathered from a woman between 50 and 59 years old with alopecia areata. Some clones in this sample may be carry-over from other donors' samples.

The gene calls are TRBV7-9 and TRBJ1-1; D unresolved. In germline, CDR1 is SEHNR, CDR2 FQNEAQ (reference sequence). The CDR3 covers 13 residues. Trimming removed 1 base from V and 5 bases from J, with 8 bases in between. This chain's CDR3 is CASSLGLATEAFF. The CDR3 DNA is TGTGCCAGCAGCTTAGGCTTGGCGACTGAAGCTTTCTTT.

At least ten counts were recorded for this clonotype. The V and J genes are TRBV7-8 and TRBJ1-5; a weak D match, TRBD1 (5 bases). The V and J ends lost 5 bases and 8 bases respectively, with 16 bases between them. This CDR3 is 14 amino acids long. Germline CDR1 reads SGHVS; CDR2 reads FQNEAQ. This chain's CDR3 is CASSLDRAAEPQHF. The CDR3 region has the DNA TGTGCCAGCAGCCTAGACAGAGCCGCTGAGCCCCAGCATTTT.

This clonotype was counted a few times. This sequence joins TRBV9 and TRBJ1-5; TRBD1 might be the D (5 bases). Germline V CDR1 and CDR2: SGDLS, YYNGEE. CDR3 size: 13 residues. V dropped 4 bases and J dropped 8 bases, with 13 bases sitting between them. CDR3 amino acids: CASSPGEAEPQHF. The CDR3 coding sequence is TGTGCCAGCAGCCCGGGGGAAGCGGAGCCCCAGCATTTT.

V is TRBV9 and J is TRBJ1-5, with TRBD1 matching 8 bases. With 4 bases clipped from V and 6 bases from J, the junction kept 6 bases outside the gene matches. Per germline, CDR1 SGDLS and CDR2 YYNGEE. There are 14 residues in the CDR3. The DNA for the CDR3 is TGTGCCAGCAGCAACGGACAGGGCGGTCAGCCCCAGCATTTT. This gives the protein CASSNGQGGQPQHF.

This clonotype showed up many times. The chain uses TRBV20-1 and TRBJ1-1, with D perhaps matching TRBD1 (5 bases). Germline CDR1 and CDR2: DFQATT and SNEGSKA (reference sequence). V lost 1 base, J lost 4 bases, and 7 bases lay in between. The CDR3 totals 12 residues. The CDR3, as DNA: TGCAGTGCTAGAGGAAGGGGCACTGAAGCTTTCTTT. The encoded protein is CSARGRGTEAFF.

The chain uses TRBV20-1 and TRBJ1-4; 7 bases are a match to TRBD1. This CDR3 is built from 14 residues. With 8 bases clipped from V and 2 bases from J, the junction kept 8 bases outside the gene matches. The germline V gene encodes CDR1 DFQATT and CDR2 SNEGSKA (reference sequence). In DNA, the CDR3 is TGCAGTTCCAGGGGGGGAGGCACTAATGAAAAACTGTTTTTT. Protein sequence: CSSRGGGTNEKLFF.

The chain combines TRBV21-1 with TRBJ1-3. TRBV21-1 is given as a pseudogene. The length of the CDR3 is 15 residues. CDR3 protein: CASSKVESSGNTIYF. DNA for the CDR3: TGTGCCAGCAGCAAAGTGGAGAGCTCTGGAAACACCATATATTTT.

Many counts were recorded for this clonotype. The V and J genes are TRBV6-5 and TRBJ2-5; TRBD2 might be the D (6 bases). This CDR3 has 14 amino acids. Trimming removed 6 bases from V and 2 bases from J, with 13 bases in between. Germline-derived CDR1 and CDR2 are MNHEY and SVGAGI. The CDR3 DNA is TGTGCCAGCAGGCCGTCCGGGAGACAAGAGACCCAGTACTTC. Residues: CASRPSGRQETQYF.

The V and J genes are TRBV7-2 and TRBJ2-1; 13 nucleotides line up with TRBD2. This CDR3 has 20 residues. The V segment lost 4 bases and the J segment 1 base; nucleotides outside the gene matches: 13. Germline values: CDR1 SGHTA, CDR2 FQGNSA. CDR3 in DNA: TGTGCCAGCAGCTCTCGGACTAGCGGGAGCGGGGATGTGTCCTACAATGAGCAGTTCTTC. This encodes CASSSRTSGSGDVSYNEQFF.

There are many counts of this clonotype. This chain joins TRBV24-1 and TRBJ1-2; D is uncertain. This CDR3 is built from 13 residues. CDR1 is KGHDR and CDR2 is SFDVKD in the germline V gene. Trimming cost V 4 bases and J 7 bases, with 12 bases left between them. CDR3 in amino acids: CATSDRRLGGYTF. The CDR3 DNA reads TGTGCCACCAGTGACAGGAGACTGGGTGGCTACACCTTC.

This clonotype was picked up many times. The chain carries TRBV5-1 and TRBJ1-2; the D is unclear. This CDR3 has 14 amino acids. The germline V gene encodes CDR1 SGHRS and CDR2 YFSETQ. Trimming cost V 0 bases and J 4 bases, with 10 bases left between them. The CDR3 nucleotides read TGCGCCAGCAGCTTGGGGTTGGACGGCTATGGCTACACCTTC. This codes for CASSLGLDGYGYTF.

This clonotype was recorded at least ten times. This chain joins TRBV7-7 and TRBJ2-3; the match to TRBD1 covers 7 bases. The length of the CDR3 is 19 residues. Germline V gene lookup returns CDR1 SSHAT and CDR2 FNYEAQ (reference sequence). Trimming took 5 bases from V and 0 from J; bases not matched to a gene: 17. CDR3 sequence (DNA): TGTGCCAGCAGCCCCCGGCCCCAGGGGGTGAGCGCGAGCACAGATACGCAGTATTTT. Translated: CASSPRPQGVSASTDTQYF.

The genes are TRBV7-9 and TRBJ2-7; D remains unclear. Germline V CDR1 and CDR2: SEHNR, FQNEAQ (reference sequence). Trimming took off 7 bases at V and 7 bases at J, with 17 bases between the two ends. This CDR3 has 13 residues. CDR3 residues: CASILYATWEQYF. CDR3 nucleotide sequence: TGTGCCAGCATCCTATACGCTACGTGGGAGCAGTACTTC.

The J gene is TRBJ2-7, the V gene TRBV28; D gene ambiguous. Germline CDR1 is MDHEN and CDR2 is SYDVKM. The CDR3 has 14 residues. Trimming left V 5 bases short and J 0 bases short, with 11 bases between. The CDR3 protein is CASSQDVSSYEQYF. CDR3 coding DNA: TGTGCCAGCAGTCAAGACGTTAGCTCCTACGAGCAGTACTTC.

This chain joins TRBV18 and TRBJ1-1; TRBD1 matches at 11 bases. Germline V gene lookup returns CDR1 KGHSH and CDR2 LQKENI. The CDR3 contains 16 residues. V shed 4 bases, J shed 5 bases, and the junction held 9 bases outside the gene matches. The CDR3 here is CASSLKDRGPGTEAFF. DNA of the CDR3: TGTGCCAGCTCACTCAAGGACAGGGGGCCGGGGACTGAAGCTTTCTTT.